The 25 T cell receptor beta chains in this list originate from one sample, sequenced in a study of blood T cell repertoires in COVID-19. Measured with immunoSEQ multiplex PCR; TCRdb has only the in-frame clones, and not every one. The sample holds 150,000 to 200,000 clones, 80% to 90% seen once. Input material: PBMCs or T cells enriched from blood (not recorded which). The receptors were sampled from a woman aged 18-29 years who had recovered from COVID-19.

This chain links TRBV6-5 with TRBJ2-7, with D maybe TRBD2 (5 bases). Trimming pared 2 bases from V and 6 bases from J, leaving 8 bases between. The CDR3 has 12 residues. Germline V gene lookup returns CDR1 MNHEY and CDR2 SVGAGI. This CDR3 is CASSYGGGEQYF. CDR3 sequence (DNA): TGTGCCAGCAGTTACGGAGGCGGCGAGCAGTACTTC.

The chain uses TRBV4-2 and TRBJ1-4; D possibly corresponds to TRBD1 (6 bases). The CDR3 extends over 17 amino acids. The germline V and J ends were trimmed by 1 base and 8 bases, with 20 bases remaining between them. CDR1 and CDR2 (germline): LGHNA, YNFKEQ. As DNA, the CDR3 is TGTGCCAGCAGCCAAGTTGGGGGGGCGCGTGACGAAGAAAAACTGTTTTTT. It codes for CASSQVGGARDEEKLFF.

The chain combines TRBV28 with TRBJ1-2; unclear D gene. The CDR3 consists of 13 residues. The germline V gene encodes CDR1 MDHEN and CDR2 SYDVKM. Deletions cut 7 bases from V and 10 bases from J, with 19 bases between. Here the CDR3 reads CASTLLTGEDYTF. The CDR3, as DNA: TGTGCCAGCACCCTCCTTACTGGTGAGGACTACACCTTC.

The rearrangement links TRBV28 to TRBJ1-5, with 9 bases lining up with TRBD1. CDR1 and CDR2 from the germline V gene are MDHEN and SYDVKM. The V and J ends lost 5 bases and 7 bases, in that order; junction bases with no gene match: 12. The CDR3 is 16 amino acids. Here the CDR3 reads CASSPRGQGISQPQHF. CDR3 DNA sequence: TGTGCCAGCAGTCCCCGGGGACAGGGCATATCACAGCCCCAGCATTTT.

This chain connects TRBV9 to TRBJ2-3, with TRBD2 as a possible D gene (5 bases). V lost 0 bases and J lost 4, with 6 bases in between. The CDR3 runs 13 residues. The germline V gene encodes CDR1 SGDLS and CDR2 YYNGEE. Here the CDR3 reads CASSVGEPDTQYF. The CDR3 DNA follows: TGTGCCAGCAGCGTAGGGGAGCCAGATACGCAGTATTTT.

In regard to this clone: At one boundary the junction diverges from the germline segment, which might be a read error. The chain recombines TRBV7-7 with TRBJ2-3; TRBD2 is a possible D gene (5 bases). Germline V CDR1 and CDR2: SSHAT, FNYEAQ (reference sequence). This CDR3 is 15 amino acids long. CDR3 in amino acids: CASSRASGSTDTQYF. The DNA of the CDR3 is TGTGCTAGCAGCCGAGCCAGCGGCAGCACAGATACGCAGTATTTT.

DNA of the CDR3: TGCGCCAGCAGCAGGGATGGCGACAGCTCCTACGAGCAGTACTTC. This sequence encodes CASSRDGDSSYEQYF. The chain combines TRBV5-1 with TRBJ2-7; D might be TRBD1 (5 bases). In germline, CDR1 is SGHRS, CDR2 YFSETQ. The ends were cut back, 4 bases at V and 0 bases at J, with 14 bases in the middle. There are 15 residues in the CDR3.

This clone was counted once. J is TRBJ1-1 and V is TRBV5-1; a weak D match, TRBD1 (6 bases). CDR3 length: 16 amino acids. CDR1 and CDR2 from the germline V gene are SGHRS and YFSETQ. The V gene lost 4 bases and the J gene lost 1 base, with 17 bases spanning the gap. CDR3 in amino acids: CASSRTESYSNTEAFF. CDR3 sequence (DNA): TGCGCCAGCAGCCGGACAGAATCATATTCGAACACTGAAGCTTTCTTT.

The V call is TRBV4-2, the J call TRBJ2-3; 9 bases agree with TRBD2. The V gene's germline CDR1 is LGHNA and CDR2 YNFKEQ. CDR3 length: 19 amino acids. Unmatched junction bases numbered 12, after V lost 0 bases and J lost 2 bases. The chain's CDR3 is CASSQDLVRLADVTDTQYF. The CDR3 DNA reads as TGTGCCAGCAGCCAAGATCTGGTGCGACTAGCGGACGTCACAGATACGCAGTATTTT.

The chain recombines TRBV11-2 with TRBJ2-1; TRBD2 aligns across 14 bases. Germline V gives CDR1 SGHAT, CDR2 FQNNGV. The ends lost 4 bases at V and 7 bases at J; junction bases unmatched: 3. The CDR3 totals 15 residues. The CDR3 loop reads CASSSGLAGGNEQFF. DNA of the CDR3: TGTGCCAGCAGCTCAGGACTAGCGGGGGGTAATGAGCAGTTCTTC.

V is TRBV5-1 and J is TRBJ1-1; TRBD1 agrees at 7 bases. This CDR3 is 16 amino acids long. After removal of 2 bases from V and 1 base from J, the junction contained 8 bases not matched to a gene. CDR1 SGHRS and CDR2 YFSETQ come from the germline V gene. The CDR3 sequence: CASSFYSTGRNTEAFF. The CDR3 bases are TGCGCCAGCAGCTTCTACTCGACAGGGAGGAACACTGAAGCTTTCTTT.

CDR3 in amino acids: CSVVTGGTYEQYF. DNA for the CDR3: TGCAGCGTTGTTACAGGGGGGACCTACGAGCAGTACTTC. The chain carries TRBV29-1 and TRBJ2-7, with 8 bases that match TRBD1. V lost 4 bases, J lost 2 bases, and 4 bases stayed unmatched. CDR3 length equals 13 residues. Germline CDR1 is SQVTM and CDR2 is ANQGSEA.

The chain combines TRBV2 with TRBJ2-4; the match to TRBD2 covers 11 bases. Trimming cost V 2 bases and J 1 base; bases outside gene matches: 10. Germline V gene sequence: CDR1 SNHLY, CDR2 FYNNEI. The CDR3 runs to 19 residues. CDR3 region: CASSERVAGGLVAKNIQYF. CDR3 DNA sequence: TGTGCCAGCAGTGAAAGAGTAGCGGGAGGGTTGGTGGCCAAAAACATTCAGTACTTC.

The V and J genes are TRBV5-4 and TRBJ1-2, with D perhaps matching TRBD1 (5 bases). V lost 0 bases to trimming and J lost 2 bases, with 14 bases between them. Germline V lookup: CDR1 SGHNT, CDR2 YYREEE (reference sequence). This CDR3 region has 16 residues. The CDR3: CASSLVGEVVNYGYTF. CDR3 nucleotides: TGTGCCAGCAGCTTGGTAGGGGAGGTCGTAAACTATGGCTACACCTTC.

This chain connects TRBV6-2 or TRBV6-3 to TRBJ2-7; tentative D call: TRBD1 (5 bases). Germline V gene lookup returns CDR1 MNHEY and CDR2 SVGEGT. The V gene lost 0 bases and the J gene lost 3 bases, with 21 bases spanning the gap. The CDR3 covers 18 residues. CDR3 DNA sequence: TGTGCCAGCAGTTACTCGGATCGGATGGACACATCAATCTACGAGCAGTACTTC. Protein: CASSYSDRMDTSIYEQYF.

The chain carries TRBV2 and TRBJ2-1, with TRBD1 matching 8 bases. This CDR3 is 15 amino acids long. Germline CDR1 is SNHLY and CDR2 is FYNNEI. V shed 7 bases, J shed 0 bases, and the junction held 5 bases outside the gene matches. The CDR3 DNA is TGTGCCAGCAAGGCAGGGGGCGGCTCCTACAATGAGCAGTTCTTC. Its translation: CASKAGGGSYNEQFF.

V and J are TRBV28 and TRBJ1-1; D may be TRBD1 (6 bases). Trimming took off 3 bases at V and 1 base at J, with 12 bases between the two ends. Germline loops: CDR1 MDHEN, CDR2 SYDVKM. The CDR3 sequence is 15 residues long. This CDR3 is CASSFTLGGNTEAFF. The CDR3 region has the DNA TGTGCCAGCAGTTTCACACTAGGGGGGAACACTGAAGCTTTCTTT.

The chain carries TRBV20-1 and TRBJ1-1; 9 bases align to TRBD1. Germline V lookup: CDR1 DFQATT, CDR2 SNEGSKA (reference sequence). The CDR3 is 14 residues long. Unmatched junction bases numbered 7, after V lost 3 bases and J lost 5 bases. The CDR3 loop is CSASTGGEWTEAFF. CDR3 DNA sequence: TGCAGTGCTAGTACAGGGGGCGAGTGGACTGAAGCTTTCTTT.

This clone has just a few counts. This rearrangement joins TRBV9 to TRBJ1-1; D perhaps matches TRBD1 (5 bases). The CDR3 contains 14 residues. Per the germline V gene, CDR1 is SGDLS and CDR2 is YYNGEE. The V end was cut by 0 bases, the J end by 3 bases, with 9 bases between. The CDR3 coding sequence is TGTGCCAGCAGCGTAGCTGGGGGGTACACTGAAGCTTTCTTT. This translates into CASSVAGGYTEAFF.

V usage is TRBV27 and J usage is TRBJ2-7, with TRBD1 matching over 8 bases. The J segment lost 3 bases and the V segment lost 5 bases, leaving 3 bases of the junction unmatched. The germline CDR1 and CDR2 sequences are MNHEY and SMNVEV (reference sequence). The CDR3 totals 13 residues. In nucleotides, the CDR3 is TGTGCCAGCAGTATCGGACAGGGCTACGAGCAGTACTTC. This encodes CASSIGQGYEQYF.

The CDR3 spells CASRRAAGLNYGYTF. CDR3 DNA sequence: TGTGCCAGCAGAAGAGCCGCAGGGTTAAACTATGGCTACACCTTC. The chain couples TRBV6-5 to TRBJ1-2, with D perhaps matching TRBD1 (5 bases). The CDR3 is 15 residues long. CDR1 and CDR2 (germline): MNHEY, SVGAGI. V was cut by 6 bases and J by 2 bases, with 16 bases left in between.

V usage is TRBV2 and J usage is TRBJ1-5; D is possibly TRBD1 (5 bases). V lost 7 bases to trimming and J lost 1 base, with 14 bases between them. The CDR3 loop spans 15 amino acids. From germline, CDR1 is SNHLY and CDR2 FYNNEI. The CDR3 DNA is TGTGCCAGCACCCCTGGGGGGGTAAGCAATCAGCCCCAGCATTTT. It specifies CASTPGGVSNQPQHF.

V and J are TRBV5-6 and TRBJ1-3; 9 bases fit TRBD1. CDR3 length: 15 amino acids. The J segment lost 2 bases and the V segment lost 4 bases, leaving 4 bases of the junction unmatched. Per the germline V gene, CDR1 is SGHDT and CDR2 is YYEEEE. For the CDR3, the DNA is TGTGCCAGCAGCATGGGACAGGGACCTGGAAACACCATATATTTT. It specifies CASSMGQGPGNTIYF.

The chain couples TRBV3-1 (or the pseudogene TRBV3-2) to TRBJ2-1, with D tentatively TRBD2 (7 bases). The CDR3 length is 16 residues. V shed 0 bases and J shed 7 bases, with 16 bases lying between them. Germline CDR1 LGHDT, CDR2 YNNKEL (reference sequence). CDR3 residues: CASSQETGGDINEQFF. CDR3 in DNA: TGTGCCAGCAGCCAAGAGACGGGGGGCGATATAAATGAGCAGTTCTTC.

This clone was counted a single time. This sample also contains other DNA sequences that code for the same CDR3. This chain connects TRBV19 to TRBJ2-5; tentative D call: TRBD2 (5 bases). The germline V gene encodes CDR1 LNHDA and CDR2 SQIVND (reference sequence). The CDR3 spans 12 residues. Trimming took 3 bases from V and 4 from J, leaving 6 bases between them. CDR3 nucleotide sequence: TGTGCCAGTAGTATCGGAGGAGAGACCCAGTACTTC. Amino acids: CASSIGGETQYF.